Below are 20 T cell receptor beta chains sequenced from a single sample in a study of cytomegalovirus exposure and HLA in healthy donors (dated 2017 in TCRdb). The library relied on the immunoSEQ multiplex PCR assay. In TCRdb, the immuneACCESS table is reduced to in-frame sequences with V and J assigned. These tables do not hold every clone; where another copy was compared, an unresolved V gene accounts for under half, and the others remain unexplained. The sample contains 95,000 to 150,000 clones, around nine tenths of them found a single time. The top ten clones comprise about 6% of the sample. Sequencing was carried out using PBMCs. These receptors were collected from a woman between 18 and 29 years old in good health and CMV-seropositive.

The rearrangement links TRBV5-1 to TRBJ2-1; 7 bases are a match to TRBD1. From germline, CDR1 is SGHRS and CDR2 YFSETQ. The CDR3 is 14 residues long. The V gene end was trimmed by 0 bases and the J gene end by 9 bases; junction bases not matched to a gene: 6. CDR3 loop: CASSLGGTVGEQFF. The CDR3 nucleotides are TGCGCCAGCAGCTTGGGGGGGACAGTAGGTGAGCAGTTCTTC.

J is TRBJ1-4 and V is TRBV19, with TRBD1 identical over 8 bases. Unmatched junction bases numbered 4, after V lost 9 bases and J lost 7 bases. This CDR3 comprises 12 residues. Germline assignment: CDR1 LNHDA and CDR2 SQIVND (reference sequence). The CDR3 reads CASGQGGEKLFF. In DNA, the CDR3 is TGTGCCAGCGGACAGGGTGGTGAAAAACTGTTTTTT.

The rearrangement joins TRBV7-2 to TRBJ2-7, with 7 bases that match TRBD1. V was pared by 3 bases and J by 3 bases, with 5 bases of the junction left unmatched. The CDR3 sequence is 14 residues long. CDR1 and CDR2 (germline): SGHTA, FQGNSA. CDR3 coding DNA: TGTGCCAGCAGCTTCGGACAGGAGTTCTACGAGCAGTACTTC. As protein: CASSFGQEFYEQYF.

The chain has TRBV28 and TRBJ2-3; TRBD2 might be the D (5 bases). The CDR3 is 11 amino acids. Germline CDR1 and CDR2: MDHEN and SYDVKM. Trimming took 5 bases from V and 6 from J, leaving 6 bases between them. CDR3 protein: CASSQRDTQYF. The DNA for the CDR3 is TGTGCCAGCAGTCAGCGGGATACGCAGTATTTT.

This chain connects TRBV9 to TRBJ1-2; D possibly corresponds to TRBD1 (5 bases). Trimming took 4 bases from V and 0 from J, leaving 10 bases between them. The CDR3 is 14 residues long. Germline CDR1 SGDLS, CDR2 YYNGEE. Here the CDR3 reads CASSLQASNYGYTF. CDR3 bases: TGTGCCAGCAGCCTACAGGCGTCTAACTATGGCTACACCTTC.

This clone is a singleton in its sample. CDR3 in amino acids: CASSRSGTGGNQPQHF. The DNA for the CDR3 is TGTGCCAGTAGTAGATCCGGGACAGGGGGAAATCAGCCCCAGCATTTT. The gene calls are TRBV19 and TRBJ1-5, with 11 bases identical to TRBD1. From germline, CDR1 is LNHDA and CDR2 SQIVND (reference sequence). With 4 bases clipped from V and 4 bases from J, the junction kept 6 bases outside the gene matches. The CDR3 sequence is 16 residues long.

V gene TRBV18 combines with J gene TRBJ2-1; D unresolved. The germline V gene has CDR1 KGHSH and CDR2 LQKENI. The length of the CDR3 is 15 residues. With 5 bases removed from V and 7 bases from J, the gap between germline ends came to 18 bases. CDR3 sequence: CASSVLEGDINEQFF. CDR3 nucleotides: TGTGCCAGCTCAGTTCTGGAAGGTGACATTAATGAGCAGTTCTTC.

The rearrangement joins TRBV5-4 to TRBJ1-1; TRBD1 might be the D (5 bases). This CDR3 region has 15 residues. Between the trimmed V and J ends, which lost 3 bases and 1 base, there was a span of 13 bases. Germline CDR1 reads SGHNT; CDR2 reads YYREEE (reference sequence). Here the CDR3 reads CASSWGWGGNTEAFF. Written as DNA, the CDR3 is TGTGCCAGCAGCTGGGGCTGGGGAGGGAACACTGAAGCTTTCTTT.

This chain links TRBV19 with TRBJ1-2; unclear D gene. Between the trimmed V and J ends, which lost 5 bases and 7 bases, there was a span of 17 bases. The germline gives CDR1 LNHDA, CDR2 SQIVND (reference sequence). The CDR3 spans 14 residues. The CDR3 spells CASSFPGGLSGYTF. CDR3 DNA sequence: TGTGCCAGTAGTTTCCCCGGAGGGCTGAGTGGCTACACCTTC.

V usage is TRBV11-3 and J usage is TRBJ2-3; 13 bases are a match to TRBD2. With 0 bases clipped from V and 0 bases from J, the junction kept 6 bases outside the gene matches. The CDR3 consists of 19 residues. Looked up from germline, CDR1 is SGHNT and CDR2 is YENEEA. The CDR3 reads CASSLDLGLAGVSTDTQYF. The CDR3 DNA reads TGTGCCAGCAGCTTAGATCTCGGACTAGCGGGAGTGAGCACAGATACGCAGTATTTT.

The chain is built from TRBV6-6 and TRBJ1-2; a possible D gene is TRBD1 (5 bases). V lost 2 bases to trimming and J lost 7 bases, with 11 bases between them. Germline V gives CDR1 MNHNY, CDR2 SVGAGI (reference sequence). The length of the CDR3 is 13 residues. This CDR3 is CASSYEAGFGYTF. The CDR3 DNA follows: TGTGCCAGCAGTTACGAGGCAGGGTTTGGCTACACCTTC.

CDR3 sequence (DNA): TGTGCCAGCAGCTTAGATCCCTATAAACTGTTTTTT. As protein: CASSLDPYKLFF. The chain is built from TRBV7-9 and TRBJ1-4; D gene ambiguous. This CDR3 is 12 amino acids long. V was trimmed by 1 base and J by 11 bases, leaving 8 bases between them. Germline V gives CDR1 SEHNR, CDR2 FQNEAQ (reference sequence).

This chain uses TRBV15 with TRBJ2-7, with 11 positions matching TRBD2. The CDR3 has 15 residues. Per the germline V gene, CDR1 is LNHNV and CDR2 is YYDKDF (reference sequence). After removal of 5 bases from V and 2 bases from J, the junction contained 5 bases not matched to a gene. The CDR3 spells CATSQLAGVPYEQYF. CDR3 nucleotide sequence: TGTGCCACCAGCCAACTAGCGGGAGTCCCCTACGAGCAGTACTTC.

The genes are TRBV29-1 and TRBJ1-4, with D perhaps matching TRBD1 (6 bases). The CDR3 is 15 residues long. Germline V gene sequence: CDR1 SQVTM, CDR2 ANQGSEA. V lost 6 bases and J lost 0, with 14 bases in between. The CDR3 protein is CSVAGDGATNEKLFF. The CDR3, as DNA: TGCAGCGTCGCAGGGGATGGGGCAACTAATGAAAAACTGTTTTTT.

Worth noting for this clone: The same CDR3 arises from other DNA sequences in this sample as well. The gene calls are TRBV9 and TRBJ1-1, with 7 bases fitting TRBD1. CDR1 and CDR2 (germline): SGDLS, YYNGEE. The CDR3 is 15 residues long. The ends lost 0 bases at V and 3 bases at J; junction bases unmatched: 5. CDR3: CASSVVGQGDTEAFF. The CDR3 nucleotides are TGTGCCAGCAGCGTAGTAGGGCAGGGGGACACTGAAGCTTTCTTT. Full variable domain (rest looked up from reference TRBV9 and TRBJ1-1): DSGVTQTPKHLITATGQRVTLRCSPRSGDLSVYWYQQSLDQGLQFLIQYYNGEERAKGNILERFSAQQFPDLHSELNLSSLELGDSALYFCASSVVGQGDTEAFFGQGTRLTVV.

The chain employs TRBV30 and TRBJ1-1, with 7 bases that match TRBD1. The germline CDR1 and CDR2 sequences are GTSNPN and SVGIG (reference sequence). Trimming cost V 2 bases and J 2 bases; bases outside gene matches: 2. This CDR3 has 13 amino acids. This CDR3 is CAWSRQGNTEAFF. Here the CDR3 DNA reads TGTGCCTGGAGTCGACAGGGAAACACTGAAGCTTTCTTT. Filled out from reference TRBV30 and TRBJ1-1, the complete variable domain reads SQTIHQWPATLVQPVGSPLSLECTVEGTSNPNLYWYRQAAGRGLQLLFYSVGIGQISSEVPQNLSASRPQDRQFILSSKKLLLSDSGFYLCAWSRQGNTEAFFGQGTRLTVV.

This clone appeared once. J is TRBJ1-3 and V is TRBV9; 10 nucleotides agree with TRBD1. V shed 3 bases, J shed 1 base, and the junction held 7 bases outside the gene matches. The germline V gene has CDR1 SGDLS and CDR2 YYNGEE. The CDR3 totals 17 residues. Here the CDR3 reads CASSEPGDRGSGNTIYF. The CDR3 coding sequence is TGTGCCAGCAGCGAGCCGGGGGACAGGGGATCTGGAAACACCATATATTTT.

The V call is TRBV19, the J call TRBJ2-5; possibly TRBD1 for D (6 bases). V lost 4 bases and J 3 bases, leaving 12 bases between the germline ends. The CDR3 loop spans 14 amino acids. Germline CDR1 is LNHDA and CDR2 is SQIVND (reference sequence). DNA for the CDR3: TGTGCCAGTAGTAGACGACAGGAGAAAGAGACCCAGTACTTC. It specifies CASSRRQEKETQYF.

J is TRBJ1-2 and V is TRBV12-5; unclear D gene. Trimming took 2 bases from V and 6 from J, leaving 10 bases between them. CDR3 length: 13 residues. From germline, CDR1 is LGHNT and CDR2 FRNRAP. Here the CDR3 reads CASGLFHRDGYTF. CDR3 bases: TGTGCTAGTGGTTTGTTCCATCGGGATGGCTACACCTTC.

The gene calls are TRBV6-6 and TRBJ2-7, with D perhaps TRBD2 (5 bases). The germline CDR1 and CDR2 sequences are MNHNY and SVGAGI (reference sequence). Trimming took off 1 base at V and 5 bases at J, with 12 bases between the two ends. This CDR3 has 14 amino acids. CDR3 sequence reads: CASSYFEGGNEQYF. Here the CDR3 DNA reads TGTGCCAGCAGTTACTTCGAGGGTGGAAACGAGCAGTACTTC.